These 20 T cell receptor beta chains share one sample of origin, sequenced in a study of CXCR3-negative and CXCR3-positive naive CD8 T cells. UMI-tagged TRB cDNA libraries were built via 5' RACE. TCRdb re-called the 5' RACE reads and catalogs CDR3 proteins one per entry, DNA excluded. The sample data list 45,000 to 55,000 distinct CDR3 sequences. Sequenced material: memory CD8+ T cells from blood. These receptors all stem from a human donor in good health. Some clones in this sample may be carry-over from other donors' samples.

This sequence joins TRBV19 and TRBJ1-2. CDR1 is LNHDA, CDR2 SQIVND, per germline (reference sequence). The CDR3 spans 16 residues. The CDR3 protein is CASSLWTAKANYGYTF.

The V gene is TRBV29-1, the J gene TRBJ2-3; the TCRdb D gene call, TRBD1, has no DNA to confirm it. The V gene's germline CDR1 is SQVTM and CDR2 ANQGSEA. The CDR3 consists of 14 residues. The CDR3 here is CSVGTGDNTDTQYF.

The chain carries TRBV10-3 and TRBJ1-5; the TCRdb call, TRBD1, lacks DNA for checking. The CDR3 has 14 amino acids. Germline V CDR1 and CDR2: ENHRY, SYGVKD. CDR3: CAISDVGGDQPQHF.

The chain combines TRBV29-1 with TRBJ2-5; the D call from TCRdb, TRBD2, cannot be confirmed without DNA. This CDR3 has 11 residues. Germline CDR1 is SQVTM and CDR2 is ANQGSEA. The CDR3 spells CSVAGDGTQYF.

This chain links TRBV29-1 with TRBJ2-5. The CDR3 spans 14 residues. Looked up from germline, CDR1 is SQVTM and CDR2 is ANQGSEA. CDR3 protein: CSVEDRWSEETQYF.

The CDR3 sequence is CASSIPSANVLTF. The chain couples TRBV6-2 or TRBV6-3 to TRBJ2-6. From germline, CDR1 is MNHEY and CDR2 SVGEGT. CDR3 length equals 13 residues.

The V and J genes are TRBV5-1 and TRBJ2-7; TCRdb's D call of TRBD2 is untestable without DNA. This CDR3 region has 14 residues. In germline, CDR1 is SGHRS, CDR2 YFSETQ. The CDR3 region is CASSEGLVGYEQYF.

The J gene is TRBJ1-5, the V gene TRBV20-1. The CDR3 length is 17 residues. CDR1 is DFQATT, CDR2 SNEGSKA, per germline (reference sequence). The CDR3 loop is CSARDDDRQYSNQPQHF.

The chain recombines TRBV7-8 with TRBJ1-1; TCRdb reports TRBD1, a call that lacks DNA to check it against. The germline V gene has CDR1 SGHVS and CDR2 FQNEAQ. This CDR3 has 13 amino acids. CDR3 sequence reads: CASRGLLNTEAFF.

The chain links TRBV7-9 to TRBJ2-7. This CDR3 has 11 amino acids. Germline CDR1 SEHNR, CDR2 FQNEAQ (reference sequence). CDR3 in amino acids: CASSPRDEQYF.

V usage is TRBV29-1 and J usage is TRBJ2-1; TCRdb proposes TRBD1, but this gene call is untestable without DNA. The germline V gene encodes CDR1 SQVTM and CDR2 ANQGSEA. The CDR3 runs 14 residues. This CDR3 reads CSVEDTTEGNEQFF.

The rearrangement uses TRBV7-6 and TRBJ2-1; the TCRdb D gene call, TRBD1, has no DNA to confirm it. Germline V CDR1 and CDR2: SGHVS, FNYEAQ. The CDR3 consists of 15 residues. The CDR3: CASSYSGTGYNEQFF.

The rearrangement uses TRBV29-1 and TRBJ2-1; TCRdb's assignment of TRBD1 cannot be checked, as there is no DNA. CDR1 SQVTM and CDR2 ANQGSEA come from the germline V gene. This CDR3 has 14 amino acids. The CDR3 reads CSVQQGFTYNEQFF.

The V gene is TRBV4-1, the J gene TRBJ1-1. This CDR3 spans 16 amino acids. Germline V gives CDR1 MGHRA, CDR2 YSYEKL. The CDR3 region is CASSQGSNSRNTEAFF.

The chain carries TRBV6-2 or TRBV6-3 and TRBJ2-5; the D call of TRBD2 rests on TCRdb alone, since no DNA is present to check it. Germline V gives CDR1 MNHEY, CDR2 SVGEGT. This CDR3 is 16 amino acids long. The CDR3 loop is CASSHDYSGREETQYF.

The J gene is TRBJ2-2, the V gene TRBV29-1. The V gene's germline CDR1 is SQVTM and CDR2 ANQGSEA. The CDR3 consists of 12 residues. The CDR3 sequence is CSVEPDTGELFF.

This chain connects TRBV28 to TRBJ2-7; TCRdb's D call of TRBD1 is untestable without DNA. The CDR3 runs 14 residues. Germline loops: CDR1 MDHEN, CDR2 SYDVKM. The CDR3 region is CASSSRTGVYEQYF.

V usage is TRBV3-1 and J usage is TRBJ2-7; there is no DNA to check the TCRdb D call of TRBD2. Germline V CDR1 and CDR2: LGHDT, YNNKEL (reference sequence). The CDR3 runs 14 residues. Here the CDR3 reads CASSVFREYYEQYF.

This chain uses TRBV7-2 with TRBJ2-2; TCRdb calls TRBD1, which cannot be checked without DNA. The V gene's germline CDR1 is SGHTA and CDR2 FQGNSA. This CDR3 comprises 14 residues. Here the CDR3 reads CASSLMVGPGELFF. The full variable domain, rest sourced from reference TRBV7-2 and TRBJ2-2, is GAGVSQSPSNKVTEKGKDVELRCDPISGHTALYWYRQSLGQGLEFLIYFQGNSAPDKSGLPSDRFSAERTGGSVSTLTIQRTQQEDSAVYLCASSLMVGPGELFFGEGSRLTVL.

The chain employs TRBV6-2 or TRBV6-3 and TRBJ2-3; the TCRdb D gene call, TRBD2, has no DNA to confirm it. Per the germline V gene, CDR1 is MNHEY and CDR2 is SVGEGT. This CDR3 region has 17 residues. The CDR3: CASSYSGGGAPPDTQYF.